The clone carrying this T cell receptor (beta chain) was observed many times. The antigen remains unidentified. The CDR3 has 14 residues. V lost 0 bases and J lost 8, with 8 bases in between. Per the germline V gene, CDR1 is LGHNA and CDR2 is YSLEER. TCRdb itself ran the 5' RACE reads through MiXCR, one entry per CDR3 protein. Of around 330,000 distinct CDR3 sequences listed, more than 3% were seen once; the top ten hold around 22%. The record originates from a study of T cells after yellow fever vaccination. Study-level findings and limits: At around 95% for CD4 and 70% to 90% for CD8, most primary-vaccination clones showed up again after the booster.

Source: PBMCs, taken on the day of the yellow fever booster vaccination. The V gene is TRBV4-3, the J gene TRBJ1-6; D gene uncertain. The sequence derives from a man younger than 35 who received the YFV17D yellow fever vaccine. The CDR3 DNA reads as TGCGCCAGCAGCCAAGAGTATCGGGATTCACCCCTCCACTTT. It specifies CASSQEYRDSPLHF.